The present T cell receptor beta chain was sequenced within a study of T cell responses to AZD1222 COVID-19 vaccine. Study-level points and caveats: After the peak T cell response, and only then, were repertoires sampled.

The CDR3 extends over 17 amino acids. Germline V lookup: CDR1 SGHRS, CDR2 YFSETQ. With 2 bases removed from V and 7 bases from J, the gap between germline ends came to 24 bases. Repertoires were generated with immunoSEQ multiplex PCR, while TCRdb's copy carries only in-frame clones and drops some. This table holds approximately 130,000 clones, 70% to 90% found once. In the case of this clone: Its antigen is unknown.

This TCR came from an adult who received the AZD1222 COVID-19 vaccine. The source was peripheral blood, collected 28 days after the second AZD1222 dose. The chain joins TRBV5-1 to TRBJ1-2, with D uncertain. The CDR3 bases are TGCGCCAGCAGCTTAAACGCTGACATGAGGACTGTTGGTGGCTACACCTTC. Its protein is CASSLNADMRTVGGYTF.